The 29 T cell receptor beta chains presented below share a single source sample, sequenced in a study of prognosis after radiotherapy for stage I lung cancer. The authors amplified TCR beta CDR3 from genomic DNA using two-round multiplex PCR. Initially, in first-round PCR, primers specific to each TRBV and TRBJ gene were used. A single record per CDR3 protein comes from TCRdb applying MiXCR to the multiplex PCR reads. The table lists 13,000 to 15,000 distinct CDR3 sequences, 30% to 40% of them singletons, with 41% in the top ten. The material was PBMCs, obtained before or after stereotactic body radiation therapy (not recorded which). All receptors come from a donor over 45 with non-small cell lung cancer.

The table lists this clonotype with many counts. V gene TRBV2 combines with J gene TRBJ1-5; D unclear. Germline CDR1 is SNHLY and CDR2 is FYNNEI. V lost 5 bases to trimming and J lost 3 bases, with 11 bases between them. The CDR3 has 14 amino acids. The DNA of the CDR3 is TGTGCCAGCAGTCTTGACTCCATCAATCAGCCCCAGCATTTT. Translation gives CASSLDSINQPQHF.

This chain joins TRBV9 and TRBJ2-1, with TRBD2 matching 7 bases. Per the germline V gene, CDR1 is SGDLS and CDR2 is YYNGEE. The CDR3 runs 13 residues. The V and J ends lost 3 bases and 5 bases, in that order; junction bases with no gene match: 2. The chain's CDR3 is CASSGDYDNEQFF. The CDR3 DNA sequence: TGTGCCAGCAGCGGGGACTACGACAATGAGCAGTTCTTC. The full variable domain, its missing parts supplied by reference TRBV9 and TRBJ2-1, is DSGVTQTPKHLITATGQRVTLRCSPRSGDLSVYWYQQSLDQGLQFLIQYYNGEERAKGNILERFSAQQFPDLHSELNLSSLELGDSALYFCASSGDYDNEQFFGPGTRLTVL.

This clonotype was counted at least ten times. V gene TRBV7-2 combines with J gene TRBJ2-7; 12 bases are shared with TRBD1. V gave up 6 bases and J gave up 4 bases; unmatched junction bases: 7. The CDR3 has 15 residues. Germline V gives CDR1 SGHTA, CDR2 FQGNSA. For the CDR3, the DNA is TGTGCCAGCAGTTCCGGGACAGGGGGCCATTACGAGCAGTACTTC. This translates into CASSSGTGGHYEQYF.

Many counts were recorded for this clonotype. This chain uses TRBV2 with TRBJ2-7; TRBD2 is a possible D gene (6 bases). This CDR3 is built from 13 residues. The germline CDR1 and CDR2 sequences are SNHLY and FYNNEI. Trimming removed 11 bases from V and 5 bases from J, with 19 bases in between. CDR3 coding DNA: TGTGCCGGGTCGACCGGGACTTTGAACGAGCAGTACTTC. The encoded protein is CAGSTGTLNEQYF.

This clonotype is hyperexpanded (1% or more) within its sample. The chain links TRBV20-1 to TRBJ1-2, with a tentative D call TRBD1 (5 bases). The CDR3 totals 15 residues. V shed 6 bases and J shed 4 bases, with 21 bases lying between them. CDR1 is DFQATT and CDR2 is SNEGSKA in the germline V gene (reference sequence). DNA for the CDR3: TGCAGTGCCGCCTGGTCGGGGACCGGGGGCTATGGCTACACCTTC. Translated, it gives CSAAWSGTGGYGYTF.

Within the sample, this clonotype is medium-sized. The V call is TRBV6-2 or TRBV6-3, the J call TRBJ1-1, with D maybe TRBD1 (6 bases). The CDR3 is made up of 11 amino acids. In germline, CDR1 is MNHEY, CDR2 SVGEGT. The V and J ends lost 7 bases and 10 bases respectively, with 13 bases between them. The CDR3 DNA reads as TGTGCCAGCAATACAGGGACGGGAGCTTTCTTT. Translated: CASNTGTGAFF.

The sample holds many counts of this clonotype. This chain connects TRBV7-9 to TRBJ1-4, with TRBD1 matching over 9 bases. This CDR3 is built from 14 residues. CDR1 SEHNR and CDR2 FQNEAQ come from the germline V gene (reference sequence). Germline trimming cut 5 bases from V and 5 bases from J; bases unmatched to any gene: 3. The CDR3 reads CASSHGTGNEKLFF. The DNA for the CDR3 is TGTGCCAGCAGCCACGGGACAGGGAATGAAAAACTGTTTTTT. The whole variable domain, remainder taken from reference TRBV7-9 and TRBJ1-4, is DTGVSQNPRHKITKRGQNVTFRCDPISEHNRLYWYRQTLGQGPEFLTYFQNEAQLEKSRLLSDRFSAERPKGSFSTLEIQRTEQGDSAMYLCASSHGTGNEKLFFGSGTQLSVL.

This chain connects TRBV6-2 or TRBV6-3 to TRBJ2-1; tentatively, D is TRBD2 (5 bases). The CDR3 extends over 13 amino acids. Germline V gene data show CDR1 as MNHEY and CDR2 as SVGEGT. V lost 2 bases to trimming and J lost 10 bases, with 12 bases between them. The CDR3 protein is CASSYQTKSEQFF. For the CDR3, the DNA is TGTGCCAGCAGTTACCAGACTAAATCAGAGCAGTTCTTC.

A note on this clonotype: A single base is all that separates this from a far larger clone, so a read error is likely. The chain uses TRBV6-8 and TRBJ2-7; D might be TRBD1 or TRBD2, each matching 6 bases. The CDR3 has 15 residues. Germline V gene sequence: CDR1 MNHGY, CDR2 SAAAGT. In nucleotides, the CDR3 is TGTACCAGCAGTTCTGGGGGGACAAGGTCTAGGGAGCAGTACTTC. This sequence encodes CTSSSGGTRSREQYF.

This clonotype has at least ten counts. The rearrangement uses TRBV9 and TRBJ1-4, with D unclear. The CDR3 runs to 15 residues. Between the trimmed V and J ends, which lost 4 bases and 4 bases, there was a span of 14 bases. The germline V gene encodes CDR1 SGDLS and CDR2 YYNGEE. The CDR3 DNA follows: TGTGCCAGCAGCCCTTCCCCGGGCCTTAATGAAAAACTGTTTTTT. It specifies CASSPSPGLNEKLFF.

This sequence joins TRBV6-2 or TRBV6-3 and TRBJ2-5; no clear D gene. CDR3 length: 13 residues. Per germline, CDR1 MNHEY and CDR2 SVGEGT. V was trimmed by 8 bases and J by 6 bases, leaving 16 bases between them. Here the CDR3 DNA reads TGTGCCAGCGCGCTGACCCAGAGGCAGACCCAGTACTTC. Amino acid sequence: CASALTQRQTQYF.

This clonotype was seen many times. V usage is TRBV28 and J usage is TRBJ1-2, with D uncertain. Germline values: CDR1 MDHEN, CDR2 SYDVKM. Trimming left V 8 bases short and J 2 bases short, with 9 bases between. This CDR3 has 12 amino acids. This CDR3 is CASRTTNYGYTF. The CDR3, as DNA: TGTGCCAGCCGCACGACCAACTATGGCTACACCTTC.

The genes are TRBV19 and TRBJ1-2; D is undetermined. The CDR3 totals 11 residues. Germline loops: CDR1 LNHDA, CDR2 SQIVND (reference sequence). Trimming shortened V by 5 bases and J by 2 bases, and 3 bases separated the two germline ends. In DNA form, the CDR3 reads TGTGCCAGTAGTCAAAACTATGGCTACACCTTC. It translates to CASSQNYGYTF.

Many counts were recorded for this clonotype. The chain has TRBV10-3 and TRBJ2-5; TRBD2 matches 8 bases. J gave up 4 bases and V 0 bases, and 7 bases lay outside the gene matches. CDR1 is ENHRY and CDR2 is SYGVKD in the germline V gene. The length of the CDR3 is 16 residues. The CDR3 coding sequence is TGTGCCATCAGTGAGTCTAGGGGACTAGGGGGAGAGACCCAGTACTTC. This encodes CAISESRGLGGETQYF.

This clonotype qualifies as medium-sized. The V and J genes are TRBV28 and TRBJ1-6; unclear D gene. There are 13 residues in the CDR3. V lost 7 bases to trimming and J lost 8 bases, with 12 bases between them. Germline V lookup: CDR1 MDHEN, CDR2 SYDVKM. The CDR3 nucleotides are TGTGCCAGCATACTCACCGGACATTCACCCCTCCACTTT. This sequence encodes CASILTGHSPLHF.

In its sample, this clonotype is medium-sized. The gene calls are TRBV11-3 and TRBJ2-1; TRBD2 matches at 11 bases. The V gene's germline CDR1 is SGHNT and CDR2 YENEEA. V gave up 1 base and J gave up 7 bases; unmatched junction bases: 12. The CDR3 sequence is 18 residues long. The CDR3: CASSLGSGRASGRNEQFF. The CDR3 bases are TGTGCCAGCAGCTTAGGTAGCGGGAGGGCTTCGGGTAGGAATGAGCAGTTCTTC. The entire variable domain, with the rest obtained from reference TRBV11-3 and TRBJ2-1, is as follows: EAGVVQSPRYKIIEKKQPVAFWCNPISGHNTLYWYLQNLGQGPELLIRYENEEAVDDSQLPKDRFSAERLKGVDSTLKIQPAELGDSAVYLCASSLGSGRASGRNEQFFGPGTRLTVL.

This clonotype was seen at least ten times. This chain uses TRBV20-1 with TRBJ2-3; 8 positions match TRBD2. CDR1 and CDR2 (germline): DFQATT, SNEGSKA (reference sequence). V was pared by 6 bases and J by 5 bases, with 13 bases of the junction left unmatched. The CDR3 has 15 residues. CDR3 sequence (DNA): TGCAGTGCCCCCCTACTGGGCGGGGGGTTAGATACGCAGTATTTT. This translates into CSAPLLGGGLDTQYF.

This clonotype showed up many times. The chain combines TRBV4-2 with TRBJ1-4; D uncertain. CDR3 length: 12 residues. Trimming removed 0 bases from V and 13 bases from J, with 9 bases in between. The germline CDR1 and CDR2 sequences are LGHNA and YNFKEQ. CDR3 sequence reads: CASSQEGRRLFF. CDR3 bases: TGTGCCAGCAGCCAAGAAGGGCGCAGACTGTTTTTT.

This clonotype occurred many times. The gene calls are TRBV28 and TRBJ1-2; TRBD1 might be the D (6 bases). Trimming took off 8 bases at V and 5 bases at J, with 18 bases between the two ends. Germline V gives CDR1 MDHEN, CDR2 SYDVKM. This CDR3 region has 14 residues. The CDR3 nucleotides are TGTGCCAGCGTACAGGGAAGCGATAAGTATGGCTACACCTTC. Translation gives CASVQGSDKYGYTF.

The chain couples TRBV2 to TRBJ2-7, with D unclear. The germline CDR1 and CDR2 sequences are SNHLY and FYNNEI. Trimming removed 2 bases at V and 4 bases at J, with 6 bases between. The CDR3 runs to 12 residues. The CDR3 reads CASSEHIYEQYF. The CDR3 coding sequence is TGTGCCAGCAGTGAACACATTTACGAGCAGTACTTC.

To note about this clonotype: At one boundary the junction diverges from the germline segment, which might be a read error. The chain's CDR3 is CASSDSIEDRGRGRNQHQHF. CDR3 DNA: TGTGCCAGCAGTGACTCGATCGAGGACAGGGGGCGAGGGAGAAATCAGCACCAGCATTTT. The chain has TRBV6-4 and TRBJ1-5; 11 bases agree with TRBD1. This CDR3 comprises 20 residues. The germline gives CDR1 MRHNA, CDR2 SNTAGT.

In its sample, this clonotype ranks as medium-sized. The chain carries TRBV6-1 and TRBJ1-5; perhaps TRBD1 as D (6 bases). The germline V gene has CDR1 MNHNS and CDR2 SASEGT. V lost 3 bases and J 2 bases, leaving 11 bases between the germline ends. The CDR3 totals 15 residues. The CDR3 here is CASSEWGRGNQPQHF. The CDR3 region has the DNA TGTGCCAGCAGTGAGTGGGGGCGCGGCAATCAGCCCCAGCATTTT.

This clonotype was found many times. The V and J genes are TRBV5-1 and TRBJ2-5; 7 nucleotides line up with TRBD1. Germline lookup yields CDR1 SGHRS and CDR2 YFSETQ. The CDR3 sequence is 14 residues long. V was pared by 2 bases and J by 2 bases, with 3 bases of the junction left unmatched. The CDR3: CASSFPGGQETQYF. DNA for the CDR3: TGCGCCAGCAGCTTCCCAGGGGGTCAAGAGACCCAGTACTTC.

The V call is TRBV28, the J call TRBJ2-4, with D uncertain. The V and J ends lost 6 bases and 8 bases respectively, with 17 bases between them. This CDR3 region has 14 residues. Germline CDR1 reads MDHEN; CDR2 reads SYDVKM. The chain's CDR3 is CASSPTQVSYIQYF. Here the CDR3 DNA reads TGTGCCAGCAGCCCAACCCAGGTATCGTACATTCAGTACTTC.

The genes are TRBV7-9 and TRBJ2-7; perhaps TRBD1 as D (5 bases). Trimming stripped 6 bases from V and 7 bases from J, with 25 bases between. The germline V gene has CDR1 SEHNR and CDR2 FQNEAQ (reference sequence). The CDR3 spans 16 residues. CDR3 protein: CASSIAQALSVGEQYF. DNA for the CDR3: TGTGCCAGCAGTATCGCACAGGCCCTCTCGGTGGGAGAGCAGTACTTC.

The chain has TRBV19 and TRBJ2-2; 11 nucleotides agree with TRBD2. The CDR3 length is 15 residues. The junction had 4 bases not matched to a gene; V was cut back by 4 bases and J by 6 bases. Germline values: CDR1 LNHDA, CDR2 SQIVND (reference sequence). The CDR3 DNA reads as TGTGCCAGTAGTAATACTAGCGGGAGTGCCGGGGAGCTGTTTTTT. It is translated as CASSNTSGSAGELFF.

This clonotype was counted at least ten times. This chain joins TRBV19 and TRBJ1-5; D is uncertain. CDR1 is LNHDA, CDR2 SQIVND, per germline (reference sequence). Trimming stripped 2 bases from V and 9 bases from J, with 14 bases between. The CDR3 is 14 amino acids. CDR3 loop: CASSIMEGVRPQHF. The CDR3 nucleotides are TGTGCCAGTAGTATAATGGAGGGTGTACGGCCCCAGCATTTT.

This clonotype was recorded many times. In DNA, the CDR3 is TGCAGTGCTAGTAGGTCAGGTACAGCCAAAAACATTCAGTACTTC. Its protein is CSASRSGTAKNIQYF. V gene TRBV20-1 combines with J gene TRBJ2-4, with no clear D. V shed 3 bases and J shed 0 bases, with 12 bases lying between them. Germline V gives CDR1 DFQATT, CDR2 SNEGSKA (reference sequence). The CDR3 contains 15 residues.

This clonotype rates as medium-sized. The chain combines TRBV6-1 with TRBJ2-2, with D unclear. The CDR3 covers 11 residues. CDR1 is MNHNS and CDR2 is SASEGT in the germline V gene. V lost 7 bases and J 6 bases, leaving 6 bases between the germline ends. DNA of the CDR3: TGTGCCAGCATGAGGTCCGGGGAGCTGTTTTTT. It yields the protein CASMRSGELFF.